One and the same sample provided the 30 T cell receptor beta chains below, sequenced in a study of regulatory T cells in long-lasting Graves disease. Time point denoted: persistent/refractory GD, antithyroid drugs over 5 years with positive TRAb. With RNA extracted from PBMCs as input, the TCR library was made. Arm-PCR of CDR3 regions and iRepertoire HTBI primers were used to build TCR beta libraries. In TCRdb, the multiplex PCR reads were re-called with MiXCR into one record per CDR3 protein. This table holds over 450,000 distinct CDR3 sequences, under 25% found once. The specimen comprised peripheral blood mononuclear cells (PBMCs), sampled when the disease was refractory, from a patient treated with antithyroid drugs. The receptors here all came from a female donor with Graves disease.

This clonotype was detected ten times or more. Here the CDR3 DNA reads TGTGCCACCAGGATAGGGGCGTCCACTGAAGCTTTCTTT. This gives the protein CATRIGASTEAFF. The chain joins TRBV28 to TRBJ1-1; the D gene is possibly TRBD1 (5 bases). The V gene's germline CDR1 is MDHEN and CDR2 SYDVKM. V was clipped by 10 bases and J by 4 bases, with 16 bases between them. The CDR3 consists of 13 residues.

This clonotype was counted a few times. The chain's CDR3 is CASSYSLAGLNTGELFF. The CDR3 region has the DNA TGTGCCAGCAGTTACTCGCTAGCGGGCCTCAACACCGGGGAGCTGTTTTTT. V usage is TRBV6-5 and J usage is TRBJ2-2, with 8 bases matching TRBD2. V lost 0 bases and J lost 2; bases outside the gene matches: 5. CDR1 MNHEY and CDR2 SVGAGI come from the germline V gene. The CDR3 covers 17 residues.

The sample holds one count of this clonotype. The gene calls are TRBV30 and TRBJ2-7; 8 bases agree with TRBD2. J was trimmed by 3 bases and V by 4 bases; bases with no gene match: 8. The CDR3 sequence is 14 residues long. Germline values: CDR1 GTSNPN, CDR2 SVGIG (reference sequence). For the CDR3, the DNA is TGTGCCTGGACCCCGGGAGGGACGGGCTACGAGCAGTACTTC. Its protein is CAWTPGGTGYEQYF.

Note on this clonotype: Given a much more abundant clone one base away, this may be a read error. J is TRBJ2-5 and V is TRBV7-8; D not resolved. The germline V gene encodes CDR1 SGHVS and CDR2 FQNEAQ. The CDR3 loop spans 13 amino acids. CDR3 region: CGSESGRGETQYF. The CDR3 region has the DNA TGTGGCAGCGAGTCTGGGCGTGGAGAGACCCAGTACTTC.

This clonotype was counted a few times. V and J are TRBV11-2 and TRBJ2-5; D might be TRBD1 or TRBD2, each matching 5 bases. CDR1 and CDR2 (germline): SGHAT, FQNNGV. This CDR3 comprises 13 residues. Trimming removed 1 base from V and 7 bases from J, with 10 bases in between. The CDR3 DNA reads TGTGCCAGCAGCTTAGCGCCTGGGGGGACCCAGTACTTC. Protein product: CASSLAPGGTQYF.

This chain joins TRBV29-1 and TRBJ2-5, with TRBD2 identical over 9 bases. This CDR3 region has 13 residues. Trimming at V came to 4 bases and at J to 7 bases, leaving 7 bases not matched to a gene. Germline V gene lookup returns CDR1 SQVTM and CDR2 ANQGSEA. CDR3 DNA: TGCAGCGTTGGAACTAGCGGGCGGGGGACCCAGTACTTC. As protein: CSVGTSGRGTQYF.

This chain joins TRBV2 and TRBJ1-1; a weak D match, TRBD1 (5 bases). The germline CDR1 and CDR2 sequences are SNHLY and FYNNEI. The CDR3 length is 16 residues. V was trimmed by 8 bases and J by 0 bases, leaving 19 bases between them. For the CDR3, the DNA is TGTGCCAGCGGGGGAACCTACGAGGGAATGAACACTGAAGCTTTCTTT. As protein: CASGGTYEGMNTEAFF. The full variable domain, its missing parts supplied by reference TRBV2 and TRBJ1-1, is EPEVTQTPSHQVTQMGQEVILRCVPISNHLYFYWYRQILGQKVEFLVSFYNNEISEKSEIFDDQFSVERPDGSNFTLKIRSTKLEDSAMYFCASGGTYEGMNTEAFFGQGTRLTVV.

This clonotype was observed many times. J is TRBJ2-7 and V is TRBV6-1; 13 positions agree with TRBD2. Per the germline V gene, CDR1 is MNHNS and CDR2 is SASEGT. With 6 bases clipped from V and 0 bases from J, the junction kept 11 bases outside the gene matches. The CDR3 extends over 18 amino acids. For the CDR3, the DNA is TGTGCCAGCAGCGCAGTGGGACTAGCGGGAAGGGACTCCTACGAGCAGTACTTC. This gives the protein CASSAVGLAGRDSYEQYF.

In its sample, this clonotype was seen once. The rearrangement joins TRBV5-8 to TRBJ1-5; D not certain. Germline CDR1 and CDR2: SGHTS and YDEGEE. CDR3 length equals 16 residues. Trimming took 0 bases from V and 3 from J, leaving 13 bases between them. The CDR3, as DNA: TGTGCCAGCAGCTTGGTTATCGGAGCTCTCAATCAGCCCCAGCATTTT. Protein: CASSLVIGALNQPQHF.

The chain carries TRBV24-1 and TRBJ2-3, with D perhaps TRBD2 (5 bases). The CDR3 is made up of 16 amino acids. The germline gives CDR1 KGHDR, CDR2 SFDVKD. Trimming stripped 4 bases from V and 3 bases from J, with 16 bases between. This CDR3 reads CATSDPIGGVTDTQYF. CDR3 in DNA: TGTGCCACCAGTGACCCCATCGGAGGTGTGACAGATACGCAGTATTTT.

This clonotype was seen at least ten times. CDR3 sequence reads: CASSSMGHPNYGYTF. The CDR3 DNA reads TGTGCCAGCAGCTCAATGGGACACCCAAACTATGGCTACACCTTC. The gene calls are TRBV13 and TRBJ1-2, with TRBD1 as a possible D gene (6 bases). CDR1 is PRHDT, CDR2 FYEKMQ, per germline (reference sequence). CDR3 size: 15 residues. V dropped 4 bases and J dropped 2 bases, with 14 bases sitting between them.

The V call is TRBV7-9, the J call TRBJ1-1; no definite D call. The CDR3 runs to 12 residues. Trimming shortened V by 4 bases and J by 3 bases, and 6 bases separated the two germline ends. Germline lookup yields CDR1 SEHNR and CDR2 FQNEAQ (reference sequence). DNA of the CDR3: TGTGCCAGCAGCTGGGAAGACACTGAAGCTTTCTTT. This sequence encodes CASSWEDTEAFF.

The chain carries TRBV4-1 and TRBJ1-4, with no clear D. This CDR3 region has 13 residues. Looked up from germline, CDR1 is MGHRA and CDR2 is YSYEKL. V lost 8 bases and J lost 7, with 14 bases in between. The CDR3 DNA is TGCGCCAGCCGCAGGTGGGCGAGTGAAAAACTGTTTTTT. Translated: CASRRWASEKLFF.

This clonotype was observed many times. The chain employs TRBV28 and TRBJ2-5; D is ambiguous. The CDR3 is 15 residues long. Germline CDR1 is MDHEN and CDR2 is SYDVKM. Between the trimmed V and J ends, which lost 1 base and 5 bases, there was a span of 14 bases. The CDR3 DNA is TGTGCCAGCAGTTTATATATGGGGTTAGTGGAGACCCAGTACTTC. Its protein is CASSLYMGLVETQYF. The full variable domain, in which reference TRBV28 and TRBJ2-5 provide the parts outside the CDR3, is DVKVTQSSRYLVKRTGEKVFLECVQDMDHENMFWYRQDPGLGLRLIYFSYDVKMKEKGDIPEGYSVSREKKERFSLILESASTNQTSMYLCASSLYMGLVETQYFGPGTRLLVL.

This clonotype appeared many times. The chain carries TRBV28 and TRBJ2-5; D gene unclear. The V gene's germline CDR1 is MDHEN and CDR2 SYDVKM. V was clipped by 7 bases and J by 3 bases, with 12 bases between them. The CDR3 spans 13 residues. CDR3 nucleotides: TGTGCCAGCACCGAGCCAGATGAAGAGACCCAGTACTTC. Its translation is CASTEPDEETQYF.

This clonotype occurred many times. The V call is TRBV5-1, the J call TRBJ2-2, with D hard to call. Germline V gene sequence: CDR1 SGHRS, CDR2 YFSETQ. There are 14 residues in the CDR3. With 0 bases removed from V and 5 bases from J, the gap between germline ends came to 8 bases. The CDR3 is CASSLAAATGELFF. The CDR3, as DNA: TGCGCCAGCAGCTTGGCGGCAGCTACCGGGGAGCTGTTTTTT.

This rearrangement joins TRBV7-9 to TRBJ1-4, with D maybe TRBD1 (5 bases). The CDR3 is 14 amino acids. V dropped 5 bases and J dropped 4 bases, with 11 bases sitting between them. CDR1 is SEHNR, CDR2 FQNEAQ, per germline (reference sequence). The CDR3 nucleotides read TGTGCCAGCAGCCCGGGACGGGATAATGAAAAACTGTTTTTT. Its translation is CASSPGRDNEKLFF.

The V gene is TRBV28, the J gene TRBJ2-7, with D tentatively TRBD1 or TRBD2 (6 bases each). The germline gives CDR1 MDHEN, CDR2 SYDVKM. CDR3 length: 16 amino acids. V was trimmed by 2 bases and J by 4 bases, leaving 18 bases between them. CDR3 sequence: CASSLRPGGHKYEQYF. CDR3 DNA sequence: TGTGCCAGCAGTTTAAGGCCCGGGGGCCATAAATACGAGCAGTACTTC.

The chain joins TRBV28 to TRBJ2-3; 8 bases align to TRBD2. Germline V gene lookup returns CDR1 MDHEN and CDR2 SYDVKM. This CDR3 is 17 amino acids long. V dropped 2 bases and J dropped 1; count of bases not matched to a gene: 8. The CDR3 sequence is CASSLVQTSVGTDTQYF. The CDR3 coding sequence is TGTGCCAGCAGTTTAGTCCAGACTAGCGTCGGCACAGATACGCAGTATTTT.

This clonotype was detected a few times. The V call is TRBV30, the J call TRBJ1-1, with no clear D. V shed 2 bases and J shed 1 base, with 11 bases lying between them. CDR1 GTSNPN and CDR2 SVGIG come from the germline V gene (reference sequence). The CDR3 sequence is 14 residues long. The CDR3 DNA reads TGTGCCTGGAGTCCTCATCGGCCGAACACTGAAGCTTTCTTT. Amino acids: CAWSPHRPNTEAFF. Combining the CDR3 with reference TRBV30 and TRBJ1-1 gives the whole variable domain SQTIHQWPATLVQPVGSPLSLECTVEGTSNPNLYWYRQAAGRGLQLLFYSVGIGQISSEVPQNLSASRPQDRQFILSSKKLLLSDSGFYLCAWSPHRPNTEAFFGQGTRLTVV.

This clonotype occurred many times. For the CDR3, the DNA is TGTGCCAGCAGTGTGGCCGGGACAGGGCCGTACGAGCAGTACTTC. Its translation is CASSVAGTGPYEQYF. This rearrangement joins TRBV6-1 to TRBJ2-7; 9 bases map to TRBD1. Germline V CDR1 and CDR2: MNHNS, SASEGT. The CDR3 has 15 residues. Trimming cost V 4 bases and J 4 bases; bases outside gene matches: 8.

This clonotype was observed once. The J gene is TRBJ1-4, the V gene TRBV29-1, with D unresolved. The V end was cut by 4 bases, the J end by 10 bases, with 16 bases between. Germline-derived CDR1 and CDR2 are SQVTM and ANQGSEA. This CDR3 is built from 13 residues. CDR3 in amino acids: CSVVGRGWRKLFF. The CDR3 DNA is TGCAGCGTTGTAGGGCGGGGATGGCGAAAACTGTTTTTT. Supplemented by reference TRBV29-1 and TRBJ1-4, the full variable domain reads SAVISQKPSRDICQRGTSLTIQCQVDSQVTMMFWYRQQPGQSLTLIATANQGSEATYESGFVIDKFPISRPNLTFSTLTVSNMSPEDSSIYLCSVVGRGWRKLFFGSGTQLSVL.

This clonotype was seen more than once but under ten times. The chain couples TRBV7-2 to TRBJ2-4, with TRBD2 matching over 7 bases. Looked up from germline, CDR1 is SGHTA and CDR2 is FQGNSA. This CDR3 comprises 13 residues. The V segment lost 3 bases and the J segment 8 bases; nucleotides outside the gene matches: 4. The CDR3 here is CASSLAGRDIQYF. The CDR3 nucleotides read TGTGCCAGCAGCTTGGCAGGGAGGGACATTCAGTACTTC. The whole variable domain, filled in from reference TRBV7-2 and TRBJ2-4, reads GAGVSQSPSNKVTEKGKDVELRCDPISGHTALYWYRQSLGQGLEFLIYFQGNSAPDKSGLPSDRFSAERTGGSVSTLTIQRTQQEDSAVYLCASSLAGRDIQYFGAGTRLSVL.

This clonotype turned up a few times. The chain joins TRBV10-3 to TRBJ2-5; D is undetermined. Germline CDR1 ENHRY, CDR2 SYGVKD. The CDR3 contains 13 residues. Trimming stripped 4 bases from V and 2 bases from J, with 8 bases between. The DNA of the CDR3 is TGTGCCATCAGTGTGCCCCCACAAGAGACCCAGTACTTC. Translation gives CAISVPPQETQYF.

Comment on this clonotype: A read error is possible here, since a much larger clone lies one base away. The CDR3 DNA is TGTGCCAGCAGTGCCAGGACCATTCGAAACTATGGCTACGCCTTC. Translation: CASSARTIRNYGYAF. This sequence joins TRBV6-1 and TRBJ1-2; D is undetermined. The CDR3 totals 15 residues. Looked up from germline, CDR1 is MNHNS and CDR2 is SASEGT.

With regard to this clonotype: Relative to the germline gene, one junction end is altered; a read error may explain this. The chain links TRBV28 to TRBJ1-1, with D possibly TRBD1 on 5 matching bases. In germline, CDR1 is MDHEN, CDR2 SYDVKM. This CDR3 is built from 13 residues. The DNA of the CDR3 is TGTACCGGCAGTTTGGGGGGGAACACTGAAGTTTTCTTT. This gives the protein CTGSLGGNTEVFF.

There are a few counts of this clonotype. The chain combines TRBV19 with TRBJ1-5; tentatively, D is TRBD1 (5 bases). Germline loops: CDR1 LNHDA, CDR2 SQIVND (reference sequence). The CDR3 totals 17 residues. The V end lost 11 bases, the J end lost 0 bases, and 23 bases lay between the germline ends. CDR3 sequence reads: CARPGWGRCYSNQPQHF. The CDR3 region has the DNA TGTGCCCGCCCAGGCTGGGGCCGATGCTATAGCAATCAGCCCCAGCATTTT.

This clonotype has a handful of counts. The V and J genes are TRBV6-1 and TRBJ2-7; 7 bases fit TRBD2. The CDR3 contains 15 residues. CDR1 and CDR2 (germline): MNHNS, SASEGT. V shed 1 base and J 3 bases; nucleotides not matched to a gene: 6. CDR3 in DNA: TGTGCCAGCAGTGAAGACGGGGGGTATCTCTACGAGCAGTACTTC. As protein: CASSEDGGYLYEQYF.

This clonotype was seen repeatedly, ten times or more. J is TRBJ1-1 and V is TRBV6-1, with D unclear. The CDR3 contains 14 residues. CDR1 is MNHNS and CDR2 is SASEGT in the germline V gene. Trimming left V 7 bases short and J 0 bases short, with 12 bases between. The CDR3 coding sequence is TGTGCCAGCATTGGGAGCGATATGAACACTGAAGCTTTCTTT. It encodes CASIGSDMNTEAFF.

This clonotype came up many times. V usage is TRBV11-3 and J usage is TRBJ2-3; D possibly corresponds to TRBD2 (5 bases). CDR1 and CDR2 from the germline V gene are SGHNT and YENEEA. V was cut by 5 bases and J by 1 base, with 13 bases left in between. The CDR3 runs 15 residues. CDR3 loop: CASSPREDGTDTQYF. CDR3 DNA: TGTGCCAGCAGCCCCCGGGAAGATGGCACAGATACGCAGTATTTT. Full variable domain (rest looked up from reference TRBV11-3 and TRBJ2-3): EAGVVQSPRYKIIEKKQPVAFWCNPISGHNTLYWYLQNLGQGPELLIRYENEEAVDDSQLPKDRFSAERLKGVDSTLKIQPAELGDSAVYLCASSPREDGTDTQYFGPGTRLTVL.